This entry lists 28 T cell receptor beta chains sequenced from one sample in a study of early T cells in non-severe SARS-CoV-2 infection. TCRdb fed the 5' RACE reads into MiXCR, producing one record per CDR3 protein. The table has around 26,000 distinct CDR3 sequences, 5.1% seen once. The sequencing input was whole blood. The receptors come from an adult who was a healthcare worker with PCR-confirmed SARS-CoV-2 infection or an uninfected control (not recorded which).

This clonotype was counted ten times or more. The gene calls are TRBV5-6 and TRBJ1-1; 7 bases line up with TRBD1. The CDR3 runs to 16 residues. The V gene's germline CDR1 is SGHDT and CDR2 YYEEEE. J lost 0 bases, V lost 4 bases, and 9 bases had no gene match. This CDR3 reads CASSLRTGPMNTEAFF. The CDR3 DNA reads TGTGCCAGCAGCCTCCGGACAGGACCTATGAACACTGAAGCTTTCTTT. The full variable domain, completed using reference TRBV5-6 and TRBJ1-1, is DAGVTQSPTHLIKTRGQQVTLRCSPKSGHDTVSWYQQALGQGPQFIFQYYEEEERQRGNFPDRFSGHQFPNYSSELNVNALLLGDSALYLCASSLRTGPMNTEAFFGQGTRLTVV.

This clonotype was picked up many times. This chain connects TRBV5-1 to TRBJ1-2; D perhaps matches TRBD1 (5 bases). Germline loops: CDR1 SGHRS, CDR2 YFSETQ. The CDR3 is 15 residues long. V was shortened by 3 bases and J by 2 bases, with 14 bases between the two germline ends. The CDR3 nucleotides are TGCGCCAGCAGCTCGTCCCTCGGGGGAAACTATGGCTACACCTTC. Protein: CASSSSLGGNYGYTF.

This sequence joins TRBV6-5 and TRBJ1-1; tentatively, D is TRBD1 (5 bases). Germline CDR1 and CDR2: MNHEY and SVGAGI. The CDR3 length is 14 residues. V lost 6 bases to trimming and J lost 6 bases, with 17 bases between them. The CDR3, as DNA: TGTGCCAGCAGCCGGACTTCTCAGGGAGCTGAAGCTTTCTTT. Protein: CASSRTSQGAEAFF.

This clonotype was counted at least ten times. V is TRBV7-9 and J is TRBJ2-7; 8 bases are shared with TRBD1. Germline CDR1 reads SEHNR; CDR2 reads FQNEAQ (reference sequence). The CDR3 runs 16 residues. The V segment lost 4 bases and the J segment 2 bases; nucleotides outside the gene matches: 10. The CDR3 loop is CASSSTLGQGAYEQYF. CDR3 in DNA: TGTGCCAGCAGCTCAACCCTTGGACAGGGTGCCTACGAGCAGTACTTC.

The sample holds a few counts of this clonotype. V usage is TRBV6-2 or TRBV6-3 and J usage is TRBJ1-5, with 7 positions matching TRBD1. The CDR3 covers 15 residues. Germline-derived CDR1 and CDR2 are MNHEY and SVGEGT. V shed 7 bases, J shed 3 bases, and the junction held 9 bases outside the gene matches. CDR3 loop: CASTSWDSLNQPQHF. CDR3 sequence (DNA): TGTGCCAGCACCTCCTGGGACAGCCTCAATCAGCCCCAGCATTTT.

This clonotype was counted a few times. J is TRBJ2-1 and V is TRBV7-2, with a possible D match to TRBD2 (6 bases). There are 16 residues in the CDR3. The V gene lost 7 bases and the J gene lost 8 bases, with 24 bases spanning the gap. Per the germline V gene, CDR1 is SGHTA and CDR2 is FQGNSA. The CDR3 coding sequence is TGTGCCAGCAACAAGCCGGGGGTTCAGGAGCGGTATGAGCAGTTCTTC. Translated, it gives CASNKPGVQERYEQFF.

This clonotype has a count of ten or more. This sequence joins TRBV29-1 and TRBJ2-5, with a weak D call TRBD2 (5 bases). The CDR3 has 12 amino acids. V lost 1 base and J lost 3, with 6 bases in between. Germline V gene lookup returns CDR1 SQVTM and CDR2 ANQGSEA. The CDR3 region has the DNA TGCAGCGTTGAAGCGGGAAAAGAGACCCAGTACTTC. This codes for CSVEAGKETQYF.

The rearrangement uses TRBV7-6 and TRBJ1-5, with D possibly being TRBD1 (6 bases). This CDR3 has 15 amino acids. In germline, CDR1 is SGHVS, CDR2 FNYEAQ. V was trimmed by 1 base and J by 1 base, leaving 8 bases between them. CDR3 DNA: TGTGCCAGCAGCTTAGGGGGGGCAAGCAATCAGCCCCAGCATTTT. This translates into CASSLGGASNQPQHF.

This clonotype came up many times. The chain is built from TRBV19 and TRBJ2-6; a possible D gene is TRBD2 (6 bases). V gave up 1 base and J gave up 0 bases, with 7 bases separating them. Germline V gene lookup returns CDR1 LNHDA and CDR2 SQIVND (reference sequence). The CDR3 is 16 amino acids. The DNA for the CDR3 is TGTGCCAGTAGTATAGCGGAGGGCTCTGGGGCCAACGTCCTGACTTTC. As protein: CASSIAEGSGANVLTF.

In its sample, this clonotype was seen many times. CDR3 sequence: CASSQAGAGNTIYF. The CDR3 DNA is TGTGCCAGCAGCCAAGCGGGAGCTGGAAACACCATATATTTT. The genes are TRBV14 and TRBJ1-3; D not resolved. V was cut by 1 base and J by 2 bases, with 6 bases left in between. Germline V gene data show CDR1 as SGHDN and CDR2 as FVKESK. The CDR3 has 14 amino acids.

This clonotype was seen at least ten times. J is TRBJ1-6 and V is TRBV20-1; no reliable D call. This CDR3 contains 16 residues. With 6 bases removed from V and 8 bases from J, the gap between germline ends came to 23 bases. The germline V gene encodes CDR1 DFQATT and CDR2 SNEGSKA (reference sequence). DNA of the CDR3: TGCAGTGCAAAAGCCGGGCCCACCGGTCGGGATTCACCCCTCCACTTT. It codes for CSAKAGPTGRDSPLHF.

This clonotype appeared a few times. The V gene is TRBV20-1, the J gene TRBJ2-3, with 9 positions matching TRBD1. This CDR3 region has 16 residues. Trimming at V came to 5 bases and at J to 4 bases, leaving 13 bases not matched to a gene. CDR1 DFQATT and CDR2 SNEGSKA come from the germline V gene (reference sequence). The CDR3 loop reads CSAFSGGQGRPDTQYF. CDR3 nucleotides: TGCAGTGCTTTCTCGGGGGGACAGGGCCGTCCAGATACGCAGTATTTT.

The sample holds a few counts of this clonotype. This chain uses TRBV7-2 with TRBJ2-3, with TRBD2 as a possible D gene (7 bases). V lost 6 bases and J lost 4, with 14 bases in between. The CDR3 is 14 residues long. Germline CDR1 is SGHTA and CDR2 is FQGNSA. The CDR3 nucleotides read TGTGCCAGCAGTTTTGGGGGGGCCCCAGATACGCAGTATTTT. Its translation: CASSFGGAPDTQYF.

At least ten counts were recorded for this clonotype. The chain combines TRBV10-3 with TRBJ2-7; D is unresolved. V was trimmed by 2 bases and J by 2 bases, leaving 7 bases between them. The CDR3 length is 13 residues. Per germline, CDR1 ENHRY and CDR2 SYGVKD. The CDR3 DNA follows: TGTGCCATCAGTGAGCATAGGCCCTACGAGCAGTACTTC. It translates to CAISEHRPYEQYF.

This clonotype is medium-sized in the sample. The chain has TRBV29-1 and TRBJ2-3, with D possibly matching TRBD1 (5 bases). V was pared by 3 bases and J by 0 bases, with 13 bases between. CDR3 length: 15 residues. Germline CDR1 and CDR2: SQVTM and ANQGSEA. The CDR3, as DNA: TGCAGCGTTGACACAGGTTTCCAGAGCACAGATACGCAGTATTTT. It is translated as CSVDTGFQSTDTQYF.

This clonotype showed up many times. The chain recombines TRBV11-1 with TRBJ2-6; D is uncertain. The CDR3 sequence is 15 residues long. Germline loops: CDR1 SGHAT, CDR2 FQDESV (reference sequence). Trimming stripped 4 bases from V and 0 bases from J, with 7 bases between. CDR3 DNA: TGTGCCAGCAGCTGGGGTTACTCTGGGGCCAACGTCCTGACTTTC. Its translation is CASSWGYSGANVLTF.

The table lists this clonotype with many counts. The CDR3 nucleotides are TGTGCCAGCAGTTCTCCGACCGTAATGAACACTGAAGCTTTCTTT. Translation gives CASSSPTVMNTEAFF. The V call is TRBV12-3 or TRBV12-4, the J call TRBJ1-1; D uncertain. The CDR3 sequence is 15 residues long. Trimming left V 4 bases short and J 0 bases short, with 12 bases between.

This clonotype was picked up one time. This could be a read error, since a much larger clone is one nucleotide away. The chain combines TRBV29-1 with TRBJ2-7; D is uncertain. Germline V gene data show CDR1 as SQVTM and CDR2 as ANQGSEA. The CDR3 runs to 11 residues. CDR3 amino acids: CSVEFSYEKYF. For the CDR3, the DNA is TGCAGCGTTGAATTCAGCTACGAGAAGTACTTC.

At least ten counts were recorded for this clonotype. V and J are TRBV29-1 and TRBJ1-1; 9 bases match TRBD1. The CDR3 runs 12 residues. The V gene end was trimmed by 8 bases and the J gene end by 4 bases; junction bases not matched to a gene: 5. Germline V CDR1 and CDR2: SQVTM, ANQGSEA. The CDR3 region has the DNA TGCAGCTCGGGACAGGGCTTCACTGAAGCTTTCTTT. This sequence encodes CSSGQGFTEAFF.

The chain combines TRBV7-9 with TRBJ1-2; D is perhaps TRBD1 (5 bases). CDR3 size: 15 residues. From germline, CDR1 is SEHNR and CDR2 FQNEAQ (reference sequence). The germline V and J ends were trimmed by 4 bases and 4 bases, with 16 bases remaining between them. The CDR3 spells CASSSALDSFYGYTF. The CDR3 DNA reads as TGTGCCAGCAGCTCAGCACTAGACAGCTTCTATGGCTACACCTTC. Variable domain in full (rest from reference TRBV7-9 and TRBJ1-2): DTGVSQNPRHKITKRGQNVTFRCDPISEHNRLYWYRQTLGQGPEFLTYFQNEAQLEKSRLLSDRFSAERPKGSFSTLEIQRTEQGDSAMYLCASSSALDSFYGYTFGSGTRLTVV.

This clonotype was seen ten or more times. V is TRBV7-2 and J is TRBJ2-5; no clear D gene. The CDR3 totals 14 residues. Germline values: CDR1 SGHTA, CDR2 FQGNSA. V lost 1 base and J 4 bases, leaving 10 bases between the germline ends. CDR3: CASSLGSGRETQYF. The CDR3 bases are TGTGCCAGCAGCTTAGGGTCCGGTAGAGAGACCCAGTACTTC.

Ten or more counts support this clonotype. This rearrangement joins TRBV7-2 to TRBJ1-3, with TRBD1 matching over 8 bases. The CDR3 spans 19 residues. Germline V lookup: CDR1 SGHTA, CDR2 FQGNSA. V dropped 5 bases and J dropped 2; count of bases not matched to a gene: 17. This CDR3 is CASSANTPGQAFTGNTIYF. The CDR3, as DNA: TGTGCCAGCAGCGCCAACACTCCGGGACAGGCTTTTACTGGAAACACCATATATTTT.

This clonotype came up a few times. The chain employs TRBV11-2 and TRBJ2-1; no clear D. There are 12 residues in the CDR3. Trimming stripped 4 bases from V and 8 bases from J, with 9 bases between. Looked up from germline, CDR1 is SGHAT and CDR2 is FQNNGV. The CDR3 is CASSSLSYEQFF. For the CDR3, the DNA is TGTGCCAGCAGCTCCCTTTCCTATGAGCAGTTCTTC.

This clonotype was detected ten times or more. V and J are TRBV2 and TRBJ1-5; D not resolved. The germline V gene has CDR1 SNHLY and CDR2 FYNNEI. The CDR3 has 15 residues. Trimming cost V 7 bases and J 2 bases, with 15 bases left between them. The CDR3 region is CASTAGAARNQPQHF. Here the CDR3 DNA reads TGTGCCAGCACCGCTGGTGCGGCACGCAATCAGCCCCAGCATTTT.

This clonotype has ten or more counts. The chain links TRBV18 to TRBJ2-1, with 7 bases that match TRBD1. J gave up 13 bases and V 5 bases, and 5 bases lay outside the gene matches. The CDR3 runs 11 residues. Germline V gene sequence: CDR1 KGHSH, CDR2 LQKENI. The CDR3 reads CASSLDRLQFF. DNA for the CDR3: TGTGCCAGCTCATTGGACAGGCTTCAGTTCTTC.

The table lists this clonotype with many counts. The CDR3 nucleotides read TGTGCCAGCAGCCATAGTGGTGGGAACACCATATATTTT. Translation gives CASSHSGGNTIYF. This chain uses TRBV7-6 with TRBJ1-3; no clear D. Trimming pared 5 bases from V and 7 bases from J, leaving 12 bases between. Germline V gene lookup returns CDR1 SGHVS and CDR2 FNYEAQ. The CDR3 has 13 residues.

Ten or more counts support this clonotype. V and J are TRBV29-1 and TRBJ1-1, with D unclear. Germline CDR1 is SQVTM and CDR2 is ANQGSEA. Deletions cut 5 bases from V and 1 base from J, with 11 bases between. The CDR3 length is 13 residues. CDR3 in DNA: TGCAGCGTTTCTTCCAAGGGGAACACTGAAGCTTTCTTT. Translating gives CSVSSKGNTEAFF.

This clonotype was recorded at least ten times. As DNA, the CDR3 is TGTGCCAGCAGCCATTACAATGAGCAGTTCTTC. Protein product: CASSHYNEQFF. V usage is TRBV7-6 and J usage is TRBJ2-1; no firm D call. Trimming stripped 5 bases from V and 4 bases from J, with 3 bases between. This CDR3 spans 11 amino acids. Germline CDR1 and CDR2: SGHVS and FNYEAQ.